Below, 19 T cell receptor beta chains from the same sample are listed, as sequenced in a study of PD-1 blockade in mismatch repair-deficient tumors. Method: immunoSEQ multiplex PCR; TCRdb's copy keeps in-frame clones and lacks some. The sample includes around 9,000 clones, 75% to 90% of them seen just once. Sequenced material: PBMCs, taken approximately 48 weeks after starting pembrolizumab. These TCRs come from an adult with mismatch repair-deficient cancer.

This chain connects TRBV2 to TRBJ2-2, with D possibly matching TRBD1 (6 bases). This CDR3 spans 14 amino acids. Trimming left V 5 bases short and J 3 bases short, with 10 bases between. CDR1 SNHLY and CDR2 FYNNEI come from the germline V gene. The CDR3, as DNA: TGTGCCAGCAGTTGGGACACCTACACCGGGGAGCTGTTTTTT. It codes for CASSWDTYTGELFF. The variable domain in full, with the rest retrieved from reference TRBV2 and TRBJ2-2, is EPEVTQTPSHQVTQMGQEVILRCVPISNHLYFYWYRQILGQKVEFLVSFYNNEISEKSEIFDDQFSVERPDGSNFTLKIRSTKLEDSAMYFCASSWDTYTGELFFGEGSRLTVL.

The chain combines TRBV15 with TRBJ2-2; TRBD2 aligns across 9 bases. In germline, CDR1 is LNHNV, CDR2 YYDKDF (reference sequence). The CDR3 loop spans 16 amino acids. The junction had 8 bases not matched to a gene; V was cut back by 3 bases and J by 6 bases. The CDR3 is CATSSHIAGESGELFF. The CDR3 DNA reads TGTGCCACCAGCAGCCATATAGCGGGAGAATCCGGGGAGCTGTTTTTT.

The rearrangement links TRBV12-2 to TRBJ2-4; the table's TRBD2 call for D was not verified on the DNA. TRBV12-2 is marked as a pseudogene. CDR3 length: 18 amino acids. The CDR3 loop is CASRLDRLAMKAKNIQYF. The DNA of the CDR3 is TGTGCAAGTCGCTTAGATCGGCTAGCGATGAAGGCCAAAAACATTCAGTACTTC.

The genes are TRBV20-1 and TRBJ2-3, with 7 bases that match TRBD1. The CDR3 extends over 11 amino acids. CDR1 is DFQATT, CDR2 SNEGSKA, per germline (reference sequence). The V and J ends lost 6 bases and 7 bases, in that order; junction bases with no gene match: 4. The CDR3 DNA is TGCAGTGCCCGACAGGGAAATACGCAGTATTTT. This codes for CSARQGNTQYF.

This chain uses TRBV19 with TRBJ1-5; 9 bases line up with TRBD1. The CDR3 runs to 16 residues. Germline loops: CDR1 LNHDA, CDR2 SQIVND (reference sequence). Trimming removed 5 bases from V and 0 bases from J; junction bases left unmatched: 5. Here the CDR3 reads CASSSQGAYSNQPQHF. CDR3 nucleotides: TGTGCCAGTAGTTCACAGGGGGCCTATAGCAATCAGCCCCAGCATTTT.

The V call is TRBV11-2, the J call TRBJ1-2; TRBD1 aligns across 8 bases. The CDR3 spans 16 residues. With 1 base clipped from V and 1 base from J, the junction kept 5 bases outside the gene matches. Germline values: CDR1 SGHAT, CDR2 FQNNGV. CDR3 nucleotide sequence: TGTGCCAGCAGCTTAGCAACCGGACAGGGTAACTATGGCTACACCTTC. Its translation: CASSLATGQGNYGYTF.

The V and J genes are TRBV7-9 and TRBJ2-7; 7 bases agree with TRBD2. The CDR3 is made up of 17 amino acids. V dropped 4 bases and J dropped 7; count of bases not matched to a gene: 19. Per germline, CDR1 SEHNR and CDR2 FQNEAQ (reference sequence). This chain's CDR3 is CASSSSRIGLAGEEQYF. CDR3 nucleotide sequence: TGTGCCAGCAGCTCAAGCCGGATAGGGTTGGCGGGAGAAGAGCAGTACTTC.

The CDR3 coding sequence is TGTGCCAGCAGTTTGCAGACTAGCGGCCGCTACGAGCAGTACTTC. Translating it yields CASSLQTSGRYEQYF. The chain employs TRBV28 and TRBJ2-7, with 9 bases fitting TRBD2. CDR1 and CDR2 from the germline V gene are MDHEN and SYDVKM. V lost 3 bases to trimming and J lost 3 bases; unmatched junction nucleotides: 6. The CDR3 sequence is 15 residues long.

The chain employs TRBV27 and TRBJ2-5; perhaps TRBD2 as D (5 bases). The V end was cut by 4 bases, the J end by 5 bases, with 14 bases between. The CDR3 runs to 14 residues. Germline V gene sequence: CDR1 MNHEY, CDR2 SMNVEV (reference sequence). In DNA form, the CDR3 reads TGTGCCAGCAGTTCCGGGGTTTCTCGGGAGACCCAGTACTTC. Its protein is CASSSGVSRETQYF.

This clone was counted once. The chain uses TRBV5-8 and TRBJ2-4, with 9 bases aligning to TRBD2. Germline V gene lookup returns CDR1 SGHTS and CDR2 YDEGEE. The trim removed 4 bases at V and 3 bases at J, leaving 5 bases unmatched. The CDR3 contains 15 residues. CDR3 sequence: CASSPRTSDKNIQYF. In DNA, the CDR3 is TGTGCCAGCAGCCCGAGGACTAGCGACAAAAACATTCAGTACTTC.

V is TRBV9 and J is TRBJ1-1; TRBD1 is a possible D gene (6 bases). Trimming pared 0 bases from V and 5 bases from J, leaving 11 bases between. There are 14 residues in the CDR3. Germline lookup yields CDR1 SGDLS and CDR2 YYNGEE. The chain's CDR3 is CASSVGGGRTEAFF. The DNA for the CDR3 is TGTGCCAGCAGCGTAGGAGGGGGAAGGACTGAAGCTTTCTTT.

The chain couples TRBV19 to TRBJ1-6; tentatively, D is TRBD1 (6 bases). The V gene lost 1 base and the J gene lost 15 bases, with 13 bases spanning the gap. CDR3 size: 13 residues. Germline lookup yields CDR1 LNHDA and CDR2 SQIVND (reference sequence). The CDR3 spells CASSIGTVPVLHF. CDR3 sequence (DNA): TGTGCCAGTAGTATAGGGACAGTTCCGGTCCTCCACTTT.

The genes are TRBV5-4 and TRBJ2-5, with 8 nucleotides matching TRBD2. The V segment lost 2 bases and the J segment 4 bases; nucleotides outside the gene matches: 10. The CDR3 has 16 residues. Germline V gives CDR1 SGHNT, CDR2 YYREEE (reference sequence). This CDR3 reads CASSLSSLGRVETQYF. The CDR3 nucleotides read TGTGCCAGCAGCTTAAGTAGTCTCGGGAGGGTAGAGACCCAGTACTTC.

The DNA for the CDR3 is TGTGCCAGCAGTGGATTGGGTAGCGGGAGGTACAATGAGCAGTTCTTC. Protein product: CASSGLGSGRYNEQFF. The chain is built from TRBV6-1 and TRBJ2-1; 10 bases line up with TRBD2. This CDR3 spans 16 amino acids. The V segment lost 4 bases and the J segment 4 bases; nucleotides outside the gene matches: 7. The germline gives CDR1 MNHNS, CDR2 SASEGT.

The V call is TRBV18, the J call TRBJ2-2; 11 nucleotides align to TRBD2. Germline assignment: CDR1 KGHSH and CDR2 LQKENI. Trimming at V came to 3 bases and at J to 7 bases, leaving 10 bases not matched to a gene. CDR3 size: 17 residues. The CDR3 sequence is CASSPRTSGSSGGELFF. CDR3 nucleotides: TGTGCCAGCTCACCGCGAACTAGCGGGAGTTCAGGCGGGGAGCTGTTTTTT.

The J gene is TRBJ1-6, the V gene TRBV18, with TRBD1 as a possible D gene (5 bases). The V and J ends lost 8 bases and 7 bases respectively, with 15 bases between them. CDR1 is KGHSH, CDR2 LQKENI, per germline. The CDR3 has 14 residues. The CDR3 DNA reads as TGTGCCAGCCACACCGTGCGGGGGAATTCACCCCTCCACTTT. This gives the protein CASHTVRGNSPLHF. Full variable domain (rest looked up from reference TRBV18 and TRBJ1-6): NAGVMQNPRHLVRRRGQEARLRCSPMKGHSHVYWYRQLPEEGLKFMVYLQKENIIDESGMPKERFSAEFPKEGPSILRIQQVVRGDSAAYFCASHTVRGNSPLHFGNGTRLTVT.

The rearrangement uses TRBV4-2 and TRBJ1-4; 9 positions match TRBD1. The V gene's germline CDR1 is LGHNA and CDR2 YNFKEQ. The CDR3 extends over 15 amino acids. J gave up 5 bases and V 4 bases, and 5 bases lay outside the gene matches. Here the CDR3 DNA reads TGTGCCAGCAGCCTAACCGGGACAGGGAATGAAAAACTGTTTTTT. It yields the protein CASSLTGTGNEKLFF.

The CDR3 coding sequence is TGCGCCAGCAGCTTGGCGCGACAGGGGGCAACTAATGAAAAACTGTTTTTT. Its translation is CASSLARQGATNEKLFF. The rearrangement links TRBV5-1 to TRBJ1-4, with 9 bases matching TRBD1. CDR1 is SGHRS, CDR2 YFSETQ, per germline. There are 17 residues in the CDR3. V lost 0 bases, J lost 0 bases, and 3 bases stayed unmatched.

The rearrangement links TRBV5-1 to TRBJ2-1, with D maybe TRBD2 (5 bases). V was pared by 3 bases and J by 3 bases, with 13 bases between. The CDR3 covers 15 residues. The germline CDR1 and CDR2 sequences are SGHRS and YFSETQ. This CDR3 reads CASSSQAGNYNEQFF. Written as DNA, the CDR3 is TGCGCCAGCAGCTCGCAAGCCGGGAACTACAATGAGCAGTTCTTC.